This T cell receptor beta chain was sequenced for a study of T cell responses to AZD1222 COVID-19 vaccine (dated by TCRdb to the early 2020s). For the wider study: AZD1222 recipients whose second dose came at about 4 weeks and those whose second dose came at about 12 weeks were combined into one group, since spike-specific TCR depth and breadth did not differ between the two schedules. TCR sequencing was performed for 230 to 250 trial participants, of whom 200 to 210 were given two doses of AZD1222 and approximately 25 were given two doses of MenACWY control vaccine. Trial participants were enrolled by age into 18-55, 56-69 and 70-plus year subgroups, with roughly 150, 30 and 60 TCR-sequenced participants respectively. Results the study describes overall, beyond this receptor: Conclusions about previously exposed vaccinees are limited because only five or six AZD1222 recipients were SARS-CoV-2 seropositive at baseline. Epitopes outside the regions mutated in the B.1.351 and B.1.1.7 variants were reportedly recognized by nearly half of the unique spike-specific TCRs. The 56-69-year group was small, and its depth increase did not reach significance, likely because of low power. A significant rise in spike-specific TCR breadth and depth was observed after two AZD1222 doses relative to day 0 and relative to MenACWY recipients. CD4 TCRs associated with the vaccine covered the entire spike protein, and the dominant responses were in regions 160-218 and 743-854. Participants were mostly white British, with more females than males. The authors suggested clonal diversity may have been underestimated. Because no samples from the day 14 peak response were available, repertoires could be characterized only after the peak T cell response.

The CDR3 regions of human TCRbeta chains were analyzed by immunosequencing. The published analysis was carried out like this. Repertoire TCRs were matched against a reference library of SARS-CoV-2-specific TCRs generated with the MIRA antigen-specificity platform. Breadth meant the fraction of unique TCRs that were SARS-CoV-2-associated, whereas depth meant the fraction of total T cells that were SARS-CoV-2-associated. Each spike-specific TCR was assigned to its reactive spike region and to a CD4 or CD8 class using the MIRA data. Log10-transformed breadth and depth values were compared by one-way ANOVA with Sidak's multiple comparisons tests. Not all clones reach the TCRdb copy of this immuneACCESS table, which keeps in-frame sequences only. Checked studies attribute under half of the gap to unresolved V genes and leave the rest unexplained. That table furnishes V, J and clone size, whereas the DNA furnished D and trimming. The sample has 100,000 to 150,000 clones on record, roughly nine tenths of them singletons. The top ten constitute about 1.5% of the sample.

Turning to this clone: Its cognate antigen has yet to be identified. No quality values exist for individual bases; no much larger clone is one base distant.

The time point label here, explained by the study, means: baseline before first vaccination. Vaccinee samples were obtained from the UK trials COV001 and COV002, which included a single-blind randomized controlled phase 2/3 trial of AZD1222 (ChAdOx1 nCoV-19) in healthy adults. Trial participant PBMC samples were collected at day 0 and day 28 after the second dose for TCRbeta chain sequencing. The sequence was obtained from an adult in good health. The sample was peripheral blood, taken on day 0 of AZD1222 vaccination.

The CDR3 reads CASSQVWGSPLHF. The nucleotides read TGCGCCAGCAGCCAAGTGTGGGGGTCACCCCTCCACTTT. The rearranged chain carries TRBV4-1 and TRBJ1-6; TRBD1 could be the D gene, as 5 bases match. Taken from cysteine to phenylalanine, the CDR3 has 13 residues. The sequence is cut down to CDR3 DNA, 39 bases in frame from base 1. The germline V gene gives CDR1 as MGHRA and CDR2 as YSYEKL. At the junction V is shortened by 1 base and J by 10 bases, with 8 bases in between.